This T cell receptor beta chain was documented in a study of identical twins. This clonotype was recorded a few times. TCRdb re-derived calls from the 5' RACE reads in MiXCR, one entry per CDR3 protein. Of about 890,000 distinct CDR3 sequences in the sample, 9% to 15% were seen once. J was trimmed by 2 bases and V by 2 bases; bases with no gene match: 12. This CDR3 region has 18 residues. Germline V CDR1 and CDR2: LGHNT, FRNRAP. The sample was also linked to a second study, of yellow fever vaccine responses in identical twins.

The rearrangement links TRBV12-5 to TRBJ2-1; 7 positions agree with TRBD2. The sequencing input was PBMCs. The sequence derives from a woman aged 18-29 years in good health. The CDR3 DNA reads as TGTGCTAGTGGTTTGCCCCACCAGGGCGGGAGAACCTACAATGAGCAGTTCTTC. Translation: CASGLPHQGGRTYNEQFF.